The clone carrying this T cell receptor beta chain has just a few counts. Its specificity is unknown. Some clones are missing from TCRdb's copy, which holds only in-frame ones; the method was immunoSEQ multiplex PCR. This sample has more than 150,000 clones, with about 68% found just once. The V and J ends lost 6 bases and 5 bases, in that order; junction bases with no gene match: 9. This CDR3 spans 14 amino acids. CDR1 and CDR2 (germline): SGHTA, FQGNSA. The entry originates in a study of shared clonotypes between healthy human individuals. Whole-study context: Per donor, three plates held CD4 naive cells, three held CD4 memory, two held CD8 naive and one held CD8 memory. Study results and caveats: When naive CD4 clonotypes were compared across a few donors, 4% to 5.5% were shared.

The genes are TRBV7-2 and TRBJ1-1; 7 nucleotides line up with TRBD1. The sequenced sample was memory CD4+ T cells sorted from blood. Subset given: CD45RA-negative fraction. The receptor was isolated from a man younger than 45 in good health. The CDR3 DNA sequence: TGTGCCAGCAGTCTGCGACAGGGTAGGACTGAAGCTTTCTTT. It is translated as CASSLRQGRTEAFF. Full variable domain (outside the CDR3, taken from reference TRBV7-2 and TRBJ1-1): GAGVSQSPSNKVTEKGKDVELRCDPISGHTALYWYRQSLGQGLEFLIYFQGNSAPDKSGLPSDRFSAERTGGSVSTLTIQRTQQEDSAVYLCASSLRQGRTEAFFGQGTRLTVV.